The clone carrying this TCR beta chain has just a few counts. The CDR3 covers 15 residues. Trimming removed 0 bases at V and 4 bases at J, with 10 bases between. From germline, CDR1 is MGHRA and CDR2 YSYEKL. One entry per CDR3 protein results from TCRdb running MiXCR on the 5' RACE reads. The data contain around 310,000 distinct CDR3 sequences, roughly 4% of them singletons. This sample stems from a study of T cells after yellow fever vaccination. The material sequenced was PBMCs, taken 5 days after the yellow fever booster vaccination. This clonotype was sampled from a man between 18 and 29 years old who received the YFV17D yellow fever vaccine. The chain uses TRBV4-1 and TRBJ1-5, with a possible D match to TRBD1 (5 bases). CDR3 sequence reads: CASSQDFGTNQPQHF. In nucleotides, the CDR3 is TGCGCCAGCAGCCAAGATTTCGGGACGAATCAGCCCCAGCATTTT.